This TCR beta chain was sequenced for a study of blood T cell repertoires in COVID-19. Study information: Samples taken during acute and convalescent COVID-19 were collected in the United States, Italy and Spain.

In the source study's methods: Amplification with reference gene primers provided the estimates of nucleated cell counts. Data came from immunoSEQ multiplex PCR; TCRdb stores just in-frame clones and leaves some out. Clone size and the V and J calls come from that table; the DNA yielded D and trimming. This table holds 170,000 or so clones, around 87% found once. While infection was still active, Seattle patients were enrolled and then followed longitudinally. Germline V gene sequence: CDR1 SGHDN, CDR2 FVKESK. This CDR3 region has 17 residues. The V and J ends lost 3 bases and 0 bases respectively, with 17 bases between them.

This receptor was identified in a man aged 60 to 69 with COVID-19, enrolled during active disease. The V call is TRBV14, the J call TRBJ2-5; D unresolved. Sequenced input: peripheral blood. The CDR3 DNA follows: TGTGCCAGCAGCCAGCTCTTTGGCGGAGTAAACCAAGAGACCCAGTACTTC. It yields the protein CASSQLFGGVNQETQYF. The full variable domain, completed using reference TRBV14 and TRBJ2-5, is EAGVTQFPSHSVIEKGQTVTLRCDPISGHDNLYWYRRVMGKEIKFLLHFVKESKQDESGMPNNRFLAERTGGTYSTLKVQPAELEDSGVYFCASSQLFGGVNQETQYFGPGTRLLVL.